These T cell receptor beta chains were read from a single sample in a study of response to subunit inactivated influenza vaccine. One entry per CDR3 protein results from TCRdb running MiXCR on the RT-PCR reads. In the table there are over 650,000 distinct CDR3 sequences, about a fifth of which are singletons. The source was PBMCs from blood, collected 4 to 6 days after vaccination. All receptors come from a man in his fifties or sixties who received an inactivated influenza vaccine. The CDR3 runs from the conserved cysteine through the conserved F or W.

J: TRBJ2-3; V: TRBV24-1; CDR3: CATSDQPGSTQYF
J: TRBJ1-2; V: TRBV20-1; CDR3: CSARGRGLDGYTF
J: TRBJ2-2; V: TRBV4-3; CDR3: CASSQDEVRTGELFF
J: TRBJ2-5; V: TRBV4-3; CDR3: CASSQEKLQETQYF
J: TRBJ2-2; V: TRBV15; CDR3: CATSRDLAGVSGELFF
J: TRBJ2-7; V: TRBV12-3/TRBV12-4; CDR3: CASSLMGRGEQYF
J: TRBJ2-1; V: TRBV7-2; CDR3: CASSSGGSYNEQFF
J: TRBJ2-3; V: TRBV12-3/TRBV12-4; CDR3: CASSLRRSSTDTQYF
J: TRBJ1-2; V: TRBV2; CDR3: CASSAGQWGYTF
J: TRBJ2-1; V: TRBV6-2/TRBV6-3; CDR3: CASSQGTSLGEQFF
J: TRBJ2-4; V: TRBV20-1; CDR3: CSAGPSGSKNIQYF
J: TRBJ1-1; V: TRBV11-2; CDR3: CASSLDGLGGAFF
J: TRBJ2-1; V: TRBV3-1; CDR3: CASSQGAKDNEQFF
J: TRBJ2-5; V: TRBV7-2; CDR3: CASSWDKGMGSQETQYF
J: TRBJ2-1; V: TRBV15; CDR3: CATSSVDNYNEQFF
J: TRBJ2-1; V: TRBV18; CDR3: CASSPPAALAGGQSYNEQFF
J: TRBJ2-1; V: TRBV19; CDR3: CASSPDTGSLYNEQFF
J: TRBJ1-1; V: TRBV19; CDR3: CASSIFLGQGRTEAFF
J: TRBJ2-1; V: TRBV19; CDR3: CASKVGRHNEQFF
J: TRBJ2-7; V: TRBV5-6; CDR3: CASSLQRSASAYEQYF
J: TRBJ2-3; V: TRBV5-1; CDR3: CASSRQGAVDTQYF
J: TRBJ1-5; V: TRBV20-1; CDR3: CSARDPGGWGNQPQHF
J: TRBJ2-4; V: TRBV12-3/TRBV12-4; CDR3: CASRPGRANIQYF
J: TRBJ2-1; V: TRBV5-1; CDR3: CASGTSGAINEQFF
J: TRBJ2-1; V: TRBV5-1; CDR3: CASSLSSQSYNEQFF
J: TRBJ2-3; V: TRBV7-3; CDR3: CASRLSGTSTDTQYF
J: TRBJ2-3; V: TRBV5-1; CDR3: CASSLGPTSADTQYF
J: TRBJ2-7; V: TRBV30; CDR3: CAWISASGSSYEQYF
J: TRBJ1-2; V: TRBV4-3; CDR3: CASSQEAGTGYTF
J: TRBJ1-4; V: TRBV20-1; CDR3: CSGQVNEKLFF
J: TRBJ2-3; V: TRBV7-9; CDR3: CASSGTGLGTDTQYF
J: TRBJ2-3; V: TRBV12-3/TRBV12-4; CDR3: CASTKRGVADTQYF
J: TRBJ2-3; V: TRBV10-3; CDR3: CAISERGTTSTDTQYF
J: TRBJ2-2; V: TRBV7-9; CDR3: CASSLALILTGELFF
J: TRBJ2-1; V: TRBV6-5; CDR3: CASSYPGTNNEQFF
J: TRBJ1-1; V: TRBV20-1; CDR3: CSARKGHKNTEAFF
J: TRBJ2-2; V: TRBV30; CDR3: CAWRRLAGELFF
J: TRBJ1-4; V: TRBV6-1; CDR3: CASRSDRGREEKLFF
J: TRBJ2-5; V: TRBV6-1; CDR3: CASKDYKQETQYF
J: TRBJ2-5; V: TRBV6-2/TRBV6-3; CDR3: CASSHRTSEYQETQYF
J: TRBJ2-2; V: TRBV7-9; CDR3: CASSGDSTGELFF
J: TRBJ2-1; V: TRBV5-5; CDR3: CASSLIAGKHEQFF
J: TRBJ2-7; V: TRBV6-1; CDR3: CASSVRAGSGEQYF
J: TRBJ2-3; V: TRBV7-2; CDR3: CASSFVGRGVADTQYF
J: TRBJ2-7; V: TRBV3-1; CDR3: CASSLSLKSYEQYF
J: TRBJ1-5; V: TRBV6-1; CDR3: CASRVGTENNQPQHF
J: TRBJ1-1; V: TRBV7-9; CDR3: CASSSSGGSGFF
J: TRBJ1-1; V: TRBV20-1; CDR3: CSAQAARNTEAFF
J: TRBJ2-3; V: TRBV20-1; CDR3: CSAQIGGPTDTQYF
J: TRBJ2-7; V: TRBV20-1; CDR3: CSARVGLAGSYEQYF
J: TRBJ1-4; V: TRBV6-1; CDR3: CASGRFVPNEKLFF
J: TRBJ2-7; V: TRBV7-9; CDR3: CASSFESYYEQYF
J: TRBJ2-3; V: TRBV28; CDR3: CASIGIMRWGTDTQYF
J: TRBJ2-5; V: TRBV9; CDR3: CASSVAGYQETQYF
J: TRBJ2-3; V: TRBV7-7; CDR3: CASSPTLLDTQYF
J: TRBJ2-7; V: TRBV29-1; CDR3: CSVASKGLIYEQYF
J: TRBJ2-1; V: TRBV20-1; CDR3: CSARVSNRNNEQFF